The source of this T cell receptor beta chain is a study of T cells in Graves' hyperthyroidism and ophthalmopathy. CDR3 length: 15 amino acids. Trimming removed 5 bases from V and 0 bases from J, with 12 bases in between. Germline V gene lookup returns CDR1 SGHKS and CDR2 YYEKEE (reference sequence). Amplified TCR beta CDR3 regions came from RNA transcripts. HTBI primers were the set used in a first-round RT-PCR of the TCR CDR3. TCRdb fed the multiplex PCR reads into MiXCR, producing one record per CDR3 protein. The table has about 350,000 distinct CDR3 sequences, approximately 15% seen once; the top ten hold 20% to 25%.

This clonotype was sampled from a woman aged 25-40 years with Graves' hyperthyroidism. The sequenced sample was blood. The V call is TRBV5-5, the J call TRBJ2-1; no clear D. The CDR3 DNA sequence: TGTGCCAGCAGGGCGGAGAGATTCTCCTACAATGAGCAGTTCTTC. This translates into CASRAERFSYNEQFF.